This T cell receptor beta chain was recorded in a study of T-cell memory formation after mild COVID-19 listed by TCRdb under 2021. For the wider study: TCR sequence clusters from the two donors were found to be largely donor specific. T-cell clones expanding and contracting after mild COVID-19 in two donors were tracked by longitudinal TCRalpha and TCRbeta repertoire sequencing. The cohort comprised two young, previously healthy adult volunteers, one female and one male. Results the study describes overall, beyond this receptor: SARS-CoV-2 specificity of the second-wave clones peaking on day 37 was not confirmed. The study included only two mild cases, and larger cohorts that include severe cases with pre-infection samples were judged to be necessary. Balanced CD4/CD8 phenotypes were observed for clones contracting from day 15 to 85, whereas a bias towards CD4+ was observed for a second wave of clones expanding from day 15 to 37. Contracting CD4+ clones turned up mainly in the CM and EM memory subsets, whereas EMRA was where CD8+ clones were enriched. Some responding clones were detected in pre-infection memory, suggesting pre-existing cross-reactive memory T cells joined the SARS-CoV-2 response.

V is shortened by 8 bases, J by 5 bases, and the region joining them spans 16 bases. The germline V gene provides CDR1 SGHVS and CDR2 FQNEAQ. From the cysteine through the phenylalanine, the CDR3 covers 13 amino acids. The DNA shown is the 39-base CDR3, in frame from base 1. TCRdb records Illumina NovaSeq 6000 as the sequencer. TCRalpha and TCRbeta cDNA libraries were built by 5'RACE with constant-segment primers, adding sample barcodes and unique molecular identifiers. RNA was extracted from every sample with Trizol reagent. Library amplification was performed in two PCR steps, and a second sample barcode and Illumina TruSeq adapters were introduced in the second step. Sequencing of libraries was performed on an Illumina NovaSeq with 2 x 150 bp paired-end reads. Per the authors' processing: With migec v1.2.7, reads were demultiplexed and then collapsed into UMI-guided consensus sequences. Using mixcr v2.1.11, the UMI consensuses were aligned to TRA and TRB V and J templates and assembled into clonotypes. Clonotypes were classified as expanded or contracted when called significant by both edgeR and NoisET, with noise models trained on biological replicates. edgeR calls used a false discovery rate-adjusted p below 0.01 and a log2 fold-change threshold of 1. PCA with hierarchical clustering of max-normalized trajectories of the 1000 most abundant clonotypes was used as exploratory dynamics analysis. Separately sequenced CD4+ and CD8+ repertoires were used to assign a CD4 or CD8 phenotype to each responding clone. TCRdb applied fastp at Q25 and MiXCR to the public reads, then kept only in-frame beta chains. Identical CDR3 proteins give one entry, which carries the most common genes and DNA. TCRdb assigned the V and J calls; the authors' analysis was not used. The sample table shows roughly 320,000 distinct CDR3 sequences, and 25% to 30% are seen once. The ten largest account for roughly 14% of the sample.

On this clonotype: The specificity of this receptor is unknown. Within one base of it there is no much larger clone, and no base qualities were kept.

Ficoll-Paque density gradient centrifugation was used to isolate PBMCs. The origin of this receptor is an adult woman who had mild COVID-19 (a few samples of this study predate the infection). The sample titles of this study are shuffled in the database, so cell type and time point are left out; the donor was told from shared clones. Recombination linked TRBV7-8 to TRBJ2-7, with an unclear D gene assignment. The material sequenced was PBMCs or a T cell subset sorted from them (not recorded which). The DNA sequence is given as TGTGCCAGCGCGAACGGGTTTCAAAACGAGCAGTACTTC. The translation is CASANGFQNEQYF.